One and the same sample provided the 6 T cell receptor beta chains below, sequenced in a study of blood T cell repertoires in COVID-19. Repertoires were generated with immunoSEQ multiplex PCR, while TCRdb's copy carries only in-frame clones and drops some. The table includes under 300,000 clones, 88% detected once. Material: PBMCs or T cells enriched from blood (not recorded which). These TCRs come from a middle-aged woman who had been exposed to COVID-19.

The chain couples TRBV7-9 to TRBJ1-2, with TRBD1 matching 9 bases. Trimming at V came to 1 base and at J to 3 bases, leaving 12 bases not matched to a gene. The CDR3 spans 18 residues. In germline, CDR1 is SEHNR, CDR2 FQNEAQ (reference sequence). Here the CDR3 DNA reads TGTGCCAGCAGCTTAGACACCGGGACAGGGAGTGGTGACTATGGCTACACCTTC. This encodes CASSLDTGTGSGDYGYTF.

The genes are TRBV19 and TRBJ2-3, with D hard to call. The CDR3 totals 13 residues. The germline V and J ends were trimmed by 4 bases and 5 bases, with 10 bases remaining between them. Germline V gene lookup returns CDR1 LNHDA and CDR2 SQIVND (reference sequence). The CDR3 here is CASSTQMKDTQYF. DNA of the CDR3: TGTGCCAGTAGTACCCAGATGAAAGATACGCAGTATTTT. The full variable domain, its missing parts supplied by reference TRBV19 and TRBJ2-3, is DGGITQSPKYLFRKEGQNVTLSCEQNLNHDAMYWYRQDPGQGLRLIYYSQIVNDFQKGDIAEGYSVSREKKESFPLTVTSAQKNPTAFYLCASSTQMKDTQYFGPGTRLTVL.

The rearrangement uses TRBV7-9 and TRBJ2-5; 10 bases fit TRBD2. This CDR3 region has 16 residues. Germline V lookup: CDR1 SEHNR, CDR2 FQNEAQ (reference sequence). Unmatched junction bases numbered 9, after V lost 3 bases and J lost 5 bases. The chain's CDR3 is CASSFGTLAGFETQYF. CDR3 bases: TGTGCCAGCAGCTTCGGGACACTAGCGGGGTTTGAGACCCAGTACTTC.

CDR3 amino acids: CASSQRRAGTGGSRLFF. The CDR3 nucleotides read TGCGCCAGCAGCCAGCGAAGGGCCGGGACAGGGGGTAGCCGACTGTTTTTT. The rearrangement uses TRBV4-3 and TRBJ1-4; TRBD1 matches at 11 bases. V lost 3 bases to trimming and J lost 13 bases; unmatched junction nucleotides: 16. This CDR3 spans 17 amino acids. From germline, CDR1 is LGHNA and CDR2 YSLEER.

J is TRBJ1-3 and V is TRBV5-6; 10 nucleotides align to TRBD1. The V gene's germline CDR1 is SGHDT and CDR2 YYEEEE. The V and J ends lost 5 bases and 0 bases, in that order; junction bases with no gene match: 5. The CDR3 extends over 16 amino acids. The CDR3 loop is CASRRTGGSSGNTIYF. The CDR3 nucleotides are TGTGCCAGCAGACGGACAGGGGGAAGCTCTGGAAACACCATATATTTT.

The gene calls are TRBV3-1 (or the pseudogene TRBV3-2) and TRBJ2-3; 16 positions agree with TRBD2. In germline, CDR1 is LGHDT, CDR2 YNNKEL (reference sequence). The V and J ends lost 4 bases and 0 bases, in that order; junction bases with no gene match: 10. The CDR3 runs to 20 residues. The CDR3, as DNA: TGTGCCAGCAGCCGAGTACCGGGACTAGCGGGAGGGCGCAGCACAGATACGCAGTATTTT. Translation gives CASSRVPGLAGGRSTDTQYF.